The 5 T cell receptor beta chains below all came from one sample that was sequenced in a study of shared clonotypes between healthy human individuals. Measured with immunoSEQ multiplex PCR; TCRdb has only the in-frame clones, and not every one. This sample yields 2,100,000 or so clones, of which under 97% are seen a single time; around 0.13% belongs to the top ten. Sequenced material: naive CD4+ T cells sorted from blood. The subset here: CD45RA+ positively selected. The receptors here all came from a man between 18 and 29 years old in good health.

The chain has TRBV5-1 and TRBJ2-5; D may correspond to TRBD1 or TRBD2 (5 bases each). The CDR3 length is 12 residues. V lost 5 bases, J lost 4 bases, and 9 bases lay in between. Looked up from germline, CDR1 is SGHRS and CDR2 is YFSETQ. The DNA of the CDR3 is TGCGCCAGCAGTCCCGGGACAGAGACCCAGTACTTC. Amino acids: CASSPGTETQYF.

The genes are TRBV28 and TRBJ1-4; D is undetermined. The germline V gene has CDR1 MDHEN and CDR2 SYDVKM. The CDR3 totals 23 residues. V lost 1 base and J lost 5, with 35 bases in between. The CDR3: CASSLSTLFRDVRLPGGNEKLFF. CDR3 sequence (DNA): TGTGCCAGCAGTTTATCCACCCTTTTCCGAGACGTACGTCTGCCAGGAGGGAATGAAAAACTGTTTTTT.

Here the CDR3 reads CASSLAGQGSGELFF. The DNA for the CDR3 is TGCGCCAGCAGCTTGGCCGGACAGGGCTCCGGGGAGCTGTTTTTT. The J gene is TRBJ2-2, the V gene TRBV5-1, with TRBD1 identical over 8 bases. Germline V gene sequence: CDR1 SGHRS, CDR2 YFSETQ. This CDR3 is built from 15 residues. V trimming: 0 bases; J trimming: 6 bases; junction bases outside the gene matches: 4. Full variable domain (remainder filled in from reference TRBV5-1 and TRBJ2-2): KAGVTQTPRYLIKTRGQQVTLSCSPISGHRSVSWYQQTPGQGLQFLFEYFSETQRNKGNFPGRFSGRQFSNSRSEMNVSTLELGDSALYLCASSLAGQGSGELFFGEGSRLTVL.

This clone is a singleton in its sample. The chain uses TRBV5-5 and TRBJ2-7, with 9 bases fitting TRBD1. Looked up from germline, CDR1 is SGHKS and CDR2 is YYEKEE (reference sequence). The CDR3 totals 16 residues. V was clipped by 4 bases and J by 3 bases; unmatched bases: 11. The CDR3 DNA sequence: TGTGCCAGCAGCCCGCAGGCGGGACAGGGAAACTACGAGCAGTACTTC. Protein sequence: CASSPQAGQGNYEQYF.

Notes on this clone: In the same sample, other DNA sequences code for this CDR3. The CDR3 region has the DNA TGTGCCAGCAGTTTAAGAGGTTCACCCCTCCACTTT. This codes for CASSLRGSPLHF. The V call is TRBV6-5, the J call TRBJ1-6; no clear D gene. This CDR3 region has 12 residues. With 4 bases removed from V and 9 bases from J, the gap between germline ends came to 7 bases. In germline, CDR1 is MNHEY, CDR2 SVGAGI.